This T cell receptor beta chain was found in a study of T cell responses to AZD1222 COVID-19 vaccine. Study observations and caveats: Spike-specific TCR breadth rose after two AZD1222 doses, and depth rose as well.

TCRdb's table, derived via immunoSEQ multiplex PCR, lists solely in-frame clones and lacks some. Among 150,000 to 200,000 clones listed, about 91% were seen once. In the case of this clone: Its target is unknown.

Germline loops: CDR1 MDHEN, CDR2 SYDVKM. The germline V and J ends were trimmed by 7 bases and 8 bases, with 15 bases remaining between them. The CDR3 covers 13 residues. The sequence came from an adult in good health. The chain recombines TRBV28 with TRBJ1-5; D unclear. The sample here was peripheral blood, taken on day 0 of MenACWY control vaccination. The CDR3 here is CASTRTPREPQHF. The CDR3 region has the DNA TGTGCCAGCACACGGACCCCTAGGGAGCCCCAGCATTTT.